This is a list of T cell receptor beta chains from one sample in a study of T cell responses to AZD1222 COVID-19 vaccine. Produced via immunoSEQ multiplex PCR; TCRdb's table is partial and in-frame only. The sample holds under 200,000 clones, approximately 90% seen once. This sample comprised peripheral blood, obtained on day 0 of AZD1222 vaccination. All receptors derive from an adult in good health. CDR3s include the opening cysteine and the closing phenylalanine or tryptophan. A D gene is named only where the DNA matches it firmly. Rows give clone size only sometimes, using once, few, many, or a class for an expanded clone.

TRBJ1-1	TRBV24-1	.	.	CATSDPGTEAFF	TGTGCCACCAGTGATCCAGGGACTGAAGCTTTCTTT
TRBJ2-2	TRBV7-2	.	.	CASSLVREIGELFF	TGTGCCAGCAGCTTAGTCAGGGAAATTGGGGAGCTGTTTTTT
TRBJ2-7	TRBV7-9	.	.	CASSWSGSSYEQYF	TGTGCCAGCAGCTGGTCCGGGAGCTCCTACGAGCAGTACTTC
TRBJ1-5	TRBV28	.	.	CASSFGKGRVDQPQHF	TGTGCCAGCAGTTTCGGAAAGGGAAGAGTAGATCAGCCCCAGCATTTT
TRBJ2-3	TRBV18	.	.	CASSPATDTQYF	TGTGCCAGCTCACCAGCGACAGATACGCAGTATTTT
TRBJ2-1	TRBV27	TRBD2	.	CASSLLAGPLGEQFF	TGTGCCAGCAGTTTACTAGCGGGGCCTCTGGGTGAGCAGTTCTTC
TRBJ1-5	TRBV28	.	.	CASRGVGHQPQHF	TGTGCCAGCAGAGGAGTCGGCCATCAGCCCCAGCATTTT
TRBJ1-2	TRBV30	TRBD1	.	CAWSPPLGQRFRGNGYTF	TGTGCCTGGAGTCCTCCCTTGGGACAGCGATTCCGGGGGAATGGCTACACCTTC
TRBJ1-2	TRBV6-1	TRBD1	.	CASSEQGGFYGYTF	TGTGCCAGCAGTGAACAAGGGGGCTTCTATGGCTACACCTTC
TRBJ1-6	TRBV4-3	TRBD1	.	CASSQGTGGNSPLHF	TGCGCCAGCAGCCAAGGGACAGGGGGAAATTCACCCCTCCACTTT
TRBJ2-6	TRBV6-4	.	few	CASSDSSGSGANVLTF	TGTGCCAGCAGTGACTCTAGCGGCTCTGGGGCCAACGTCCTGACTTTC
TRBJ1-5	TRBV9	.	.	CASSPSALNQPQHF	TGTGCCAGCAGCCCGTCGGCCCTAAATCAGCCCCAGCATTTT
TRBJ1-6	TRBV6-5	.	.	CASSYGQSPDSPLHF	TGTGCCAGCAGTTACGGGCAAAGTCCCGATTCACCCCTCCACTTT